These 22 T cell receptor beta chains originate from one sample sequenced in a study of blood T cell repertoires in COVID-19. Sequenced by immunoSEQ multiplex PCR; TCRdb stores in-frame clones only, minus some. The data show tens of thousands of clones, 88% seen once. Sequenced material: peripheral blood. These receptors originate from a human donor in a cohort sampled during active COVID-19.

The gene calls are TRBV6-4 and TRBJ1-2, with TRBD1 as a possible D gene (5 bases). CDR3 length: 14 amino acids. Germline CDR1 reads MRHNA; CDR2 reads SNTAGT. V lost 0 bases and J 8 bases, leaving 13 bases between the germline ends. Here the CDR3 reads CASSDSGGAGGYTF. CDR3 DNA sequence: TGTGCCAGCAGTGACTCAGGAGGGGCGGGAGGCTACACCTTC.

The gene calls are TRBV28 and TRBJ2-3; D gene uncertain. The CDR3 is made up of 12 amino acids. Germline V gene sequence: CDR1 MDHEN, CDR2 SYDVKM. V lost 5 bases to trimming and J lost 3 bases, with 6 bases between them. CDR3 amino acids: CASSTPTDTQYF. In DNA, the CDR3 is TGTGCCAGCAGTACACCAACAGATACGCAGTATTTT.

The chain couples TRBV7-8 to TRBJ1-5, with D possibly being TRBD1 (6 bases). V shed 5 bases and J shed 7 bases, with 12 bases lying between them. The CDR3 totals 13 residues. In germline, CDR1 is SGHVS, CDR2 FQNEAQ. The CDR3, as DNA: TGTGCCAGCAGCCCGGACAGACTACAGCCCCAGCATTTT. It encodes CASSPDRLQPQHF. The full variable domain, completed using reference TRBV7-8 and TRBJ1-5, is GAGVSQSPRYKVAKRGQDVALRCDPISGHVSLFWYQQALGQGPEFLTYFQNEAQLDKSGLPSDRFFAERPEGSVSTLKIQRTQQEDSAVYLCASSPDRLQPQHFGDGTRLSIL.

The V and J genes are TRBV5-1 and TRBJ1-1, with D possibly matching TRBD1 (5 bases). The CDR3 is 15 residues long. The V gene lost 4 bases and the J gene lost 4 bases, with 17 bases spanning the gap. Looked up from germline, CDR1 is SGHRS and CDR2 is YFSETQ. CDR3 residues: CASSPAGVQGTEAFF. The CDR3 bases are TGCGCCAGCAGCCCGGCGGGGGTCCAGGGCACTGAAGCTTTCTTT.

The rearrangement joins TRBV28 to TRBJ2-3; TRBD2 aligns across 7 bases. J lost 2 bases, V lost 2 bases, and 4 bases had no gene match. The germline V gene has CDR1 MDHEN and CDR2 SYDVKM. The CDR3 extends over 15 amino acids. This CDR3 reads CASSLASGITDTQYF. The CDR3 DNA reads TGTGCCAGCAGTTTAGCTAGCGGAATCACAGATACGCAGTATTTT. The full variable domain, its missing parts supplied by reference TRBV28 and TRBJ2-3, is DVKVTQSSRYLVKRTGEKVFLECVQDMDHENMFWYRQDPGLGLRLIYFSYDVKMKEKGDIPEGYSVSREKKERFSLILESASTNQTSMYLCASSLASGITDTQYFGPGTRLTVL.

The J gene is TRBJ2-3, the V gene TRBV2, with 7 nucleotides matching TRBD1. The V segment lost 3 bases and the J segment 8 bases; nucleotides outside the gene matches: 11. The length of the CDR3 is 15 residues. Germline assignment: CDR1 SNHLY and CDR2 FYNNEI. CDR3 residues: CASSERPLQGRTQYF. DNA for the CDR3: TGTGCCAGCAGTGAGCGTCCCCTACAGGGGCGTACGCAGTATTTT.

The V call is TRBV5-1, the J call TRBJ2-1, with 9 bases lining up with TRBD2. With 0 bases clipped from V and 2 bases from J, the junction kept 3 bases outside the gene matches. The germline V gene has CDR1 SGHRS and CDR2 YFSETQ. CDR3 length: 16 residues. The CDR3 DNA reads as TGCGCCAGCAGCTTGGAACCTAGCGGGGCCTACAATGAGCAGTTCTTC. It codes for CASSLEPSGAYNEQFF.

The chain uses TRBV19 and TRBJ2-7, with 7 bases aligning to TRBD2. V gave up 4 bases and J gave up 5 bases; unmatched junction bases: 2. The CDR3 sequence is 12 residues long. Germline V gives CDR1 LNHDA, CDR2 SQIVND (reference sequence). Here the CDR3 DNA reads TGTGCCAGTAGTACCAGCGGGGACGAGCAGTACTTC. Amino acid sequence: CASSTSGDEQYF.

Only a few counts were recorded for this clone. The chain recombines TRBV29-1 with TRBJ1-2, with D maybe TRBD1 (6 bases). The CDR3 totals 14 residues. V lost 4 bases, J lost 8 bases, and 20 bases lay in between. Germline lookup yields CDR1 SQVTM and CDR2 ANQGSEA. The CDR3: CSVVQRNRDNGYTF. The CDR3 DNA follows: TGCAGCGTTGTGCAAAGGAACAGGGACAACGGCTACACCTTC.

This clone was seen just once. This chain connects TRBV9 to TRBJ2-1; TRBD2 matches 16 bases. The CDR3 has 18 amino acids. The V and J ends lost 3 bases and 3 bases, in that order; junction bases with no gene match: 6. Germline loops: CDR1 SGDLS, CDR2 YYNGEE. In DNA form, the CDR3 reads TGTGCCAGCAGCGAGGGACTAGCGGGAGGGTCAGACTACAATGAGCAGTTCTTC. Translated: CASSEGLAGGSDYNEQFF.

CDR3 amino acids: CASSIRQGPNTEAFF. The CDR3, as DNA: TGTGCCAGCAGTATACGACAGGGGCCGAACACTGAAGCTTTCTTT. V gene TRBV6-5 combines with J gene TRBJ1-1; 8 nucleotides agree with TRBD1. The CDR3 has 15 amino acids. Germline values: CDR1 MNHEY, CDR2 SVGAGI. The trim removed 5 bases at V and 1 base at J, leaving 6 bases unmatched.

The chain links TRBV27 to TRBJ2-7; D perhaps matches TRBD1 (5 bases). The CDR3 sequence is 16 residues long. The V gene lost 0 bases and the J gene lost 2 bases, with 14 bases spanning the gap. The V gene's germline CDR1 is MNHEY and CDR2 SMNVEV (reference sequence). The CDR3 loop reads CASSLSGRATAYEQYF. The DNA of the CDR3 is TGTGCCAGCAGTTTATCCGGCAGGGCTACAGCCTACGAGCAGTACTTC.

V and J are TRBV5-1 and TRBJ1-3; no clear D gene. The germline V and J ends were trimmed by 2 bases and 0 bases, with 9 bases remaining between them. The CDR3 runs to 15 residues. Germline assignment: CDR1 SGHRS and CDR2 YFSETQ. CDR3 sequence reads: CASSFSEVSGNTIYF. The CDR3 coding sequence is TGCGCCAGCAGCTTTTCCGAGGTCTCTGGAAACACCATATATTTT.

J is TRBJ2-5 and V is TRBV5-5, with TRBD2 identical over 8 bases. CDR3 size: 13 residues. CDR1 is SGHKS and CDR2 is YYEKEE in the germline V gene (reference sequence). V lost 5 bases and J lost 5; bases outside the gene matches: 5. Here the CDR3 reads CASSPGLGETQYF. CDR3 bases: TGTGCCAGCAGTCCGGGACTAGGGGAGACCCAGTACTTC.

This rearrangement joins TRBV10-2 to TRBJ2-1, with D possibly matching TRBD1 (6 bases). This CDR3 is built from 15 residues. V was clipped by 4 bases and J by 7 bases, with 17 bases between them. The germline gives CDR1 WSHSY, CDR2 SAAADI. CDR3 residues: CASSAALQGSNEQFF. CDR3 sequence (DNA): TGCGCCAGCAGTGCGGCACTCCAGGGGTCAAATGAGCAGTTCTTC.

The rearrangement joins TRBV5-4 to TRBJ2-7; D is ambiguous. This CDR3 spans 16 amino acids. Germline-derived CDR1 and CDR2 are SGHNT and YYREEE (reference sequence). The V end was cut by 0 bases, the J end by 7 bases, with 20 bases between. Written as DNA, the CDR3 is TGTGCCAGCAGCTTGGACCCCCAGGCAGGATCTTTGGAGCAGTACTTC. Its translation is CASSLDPQAGSLEQYF.

V gene TRBV25-1 combines with J gene TRBJ1-4; 8 bases match TRBD1. V shed 6 bases and J 4 bases; nucleotides not matched to a gene: 7. Germline-derived CDR1 and CDR2 are MGHDK and SYGVNS. This CDR3 contains 15 residues. Here the CDR3 DNA reads TGTGCCAGCAGCCCCCGGACAGGGCTTAATGAAAAACTGTTTTTT. Translated, it gives CASSPRTGLNEKLFF.

The chain combines TRBV3-1 (or the pseudogene TRBV3-2) with TRBJ2-7; D remains unclear. There are 11 residues in the CDR3. Germline V lookup: CDR1 LGHDT, CDR2 YNNKEL (reference sequence). V lost 7 bases to trimming and J lost 7 bases, with 11 bases between them. CDR3: CASTLGGEQYF. The CDR3 DNA is TGTGCCAGCACCCTAGGCGGTGAGCAGTACTTC.

The chain carries TRBV19 and TRBJ2-3, with D perhaps matching TRBD2 (6 bases). Trimming took off 4 bases at V and 4 bases at J, with 12 bases between the two ends. The CDR3 is 14 amino acids. In germline, CDR1 is LNHDA, CDR2 SQIVND (reference sequence). The CDR3 reads CASSSGIGADTQYF. CDR3 sequence (DNA): TGTGCCAGTAGTAGCGGGATAGGAGCAGATACGCAGTATTTT.

The V and J genes are TRBV28 and TRBJ1-1, with a weak D call TRBD1 (6 bases). Germline V CDR1 and CDR2: MDHEN, SYDVKM. CDR3 length equals 17 residues. The V and J ends lost 5 bases and 3 bases respectively, with 22 bases between them. The CDR3 region has the DNA TGTGCCAGCAGTCCGTCGATCTCCGGGACATACCACACTGAAGCTTTCTTT. It encodes CASSPSISGTYHTEAFF. The variable domain in full, completed from reference TRBV28 and TRBJ1-1, reads DVKVTQSSRYLVKRTGEKVFLECVQDMDHENMFWYRQDPGLGLRLIYFSYDVKMKEKGDIPEGYSVSREKKERFSLILESASTNQTSMYLCASSPSISGTYHTEAFFGQGTRLTVV.

This clone was detected once. The chain recombines TRBV6-2 or TRBV6-3 with TRBJ2-2, with a tentative D call TRBD2 (5 bases). The CDR3 runs to 16 residues. The germline CDR1 and CDR2 sequences are MNHEY and SVGEGT. V lost 2 bases and J lost 5, with 15 bases in between. In DNA, the CDR3 is TGTGCCAGCAGTTACCCGGACGGGTCGGGGACCGGGGAGCTGTTTTTT. The encoded protein is CASSYPDGSGTGELFF.

V usage is TRBV5-1 and J usage is TRBJ2-4; maybe TRBD1 (6 bases). The CDR3 is 14 residues long. Trimming took 5 bases from V and 2 from J, leaving 11 bases between them. Looked up from germline, CDR1 is SGHRS and CDR2 is YFSETQ. As DNA, the CDR3 is TGCGCCAGCAGGGTGGGGGCGACCAAAAACATTCAGTACTTC. Encoded protein: CASRVGATKNIQYF.